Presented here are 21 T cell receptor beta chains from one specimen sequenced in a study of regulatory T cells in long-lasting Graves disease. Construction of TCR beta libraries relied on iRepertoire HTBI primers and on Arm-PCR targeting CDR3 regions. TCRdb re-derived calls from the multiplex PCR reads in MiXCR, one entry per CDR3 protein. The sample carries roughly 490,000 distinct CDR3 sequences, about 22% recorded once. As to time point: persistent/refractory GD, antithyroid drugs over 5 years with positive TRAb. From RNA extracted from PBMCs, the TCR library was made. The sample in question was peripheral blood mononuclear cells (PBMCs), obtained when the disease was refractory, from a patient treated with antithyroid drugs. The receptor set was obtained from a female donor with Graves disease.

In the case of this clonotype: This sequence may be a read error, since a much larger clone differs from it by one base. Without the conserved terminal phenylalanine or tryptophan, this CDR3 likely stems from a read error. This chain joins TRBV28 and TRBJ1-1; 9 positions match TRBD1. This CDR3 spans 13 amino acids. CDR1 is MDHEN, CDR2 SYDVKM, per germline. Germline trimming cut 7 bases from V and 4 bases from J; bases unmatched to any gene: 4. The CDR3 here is CASTRTGATEAFL. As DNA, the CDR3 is TGTGCCAGCACTCGGACAGGGGCCACTGAAGCTTTCCTT.

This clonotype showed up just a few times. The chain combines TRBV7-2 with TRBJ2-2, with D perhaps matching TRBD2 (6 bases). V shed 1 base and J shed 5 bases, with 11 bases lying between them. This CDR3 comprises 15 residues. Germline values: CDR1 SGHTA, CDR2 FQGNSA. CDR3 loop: CASSLGAGGTGELFF. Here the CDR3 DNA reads TGTGCCAGCAGCTTAGGAGCAGGAGGGACCGGGGAGCTGTTTTTT.

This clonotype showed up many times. CDR3 residues: CASSLNLVINTEAFF. CDR3 bases: TGTGCCAGCAGTTTAAATCTGGTCATAAACACTGAAGCTTTCTTT. The chain links TRBV28 to TRBJ1-1; the D is unclear. V dropped 2 bases and J dropped 2 bases, with 12 bases sitting between them. The germline V gene has CDR1 MDHEN and CDR2 SYDVKM. CDR3 length: 15 residues.

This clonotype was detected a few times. The CDR3 region is CASSYSGLLSNEQFF. DNA for the CDR3: TGTGCCAGCAGCTATAGCGGTCTTCTATCCAATGAGCAGTTCTTC. V gene TRBV5-5 combines with J gene TRBJ2-1, with a possible D match to TRBD2 (6 bases). The CDR3 is 15 amino acids. The germline CDR1 and CDR2 sequences are SGHKS and YYEKEE (reference sequence). Trimming shortened V by 3 bases and J by 6 bases, and 16 bases separated the two germline ends.

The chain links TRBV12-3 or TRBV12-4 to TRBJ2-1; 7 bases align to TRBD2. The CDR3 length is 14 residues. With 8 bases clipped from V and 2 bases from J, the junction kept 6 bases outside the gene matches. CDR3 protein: CASRREDTYNEQFF. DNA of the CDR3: TGTGCCAGCCGACGGGAGGATACCTACAATGAGCAGTTCTTC.

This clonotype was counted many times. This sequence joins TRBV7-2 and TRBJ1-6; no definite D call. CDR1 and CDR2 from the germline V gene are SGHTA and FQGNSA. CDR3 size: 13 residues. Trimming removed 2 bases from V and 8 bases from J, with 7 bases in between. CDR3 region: CASSLRPDSPLHF. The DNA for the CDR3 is TGTGCCAGCAGCTTACGGCCCGATTCACCCCTCCACTTT. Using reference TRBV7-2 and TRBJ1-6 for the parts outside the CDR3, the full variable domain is GAGVSQSPSNKVTEKGKDVELRCDPISGHTALYWYRQSLGQGLEFLIYFQGNSAPDKSGLPSDRFSAERTGGSVSTLTIQRTQQEDSAVYLCASSLRPDSPLHFGNGTRLTVT.

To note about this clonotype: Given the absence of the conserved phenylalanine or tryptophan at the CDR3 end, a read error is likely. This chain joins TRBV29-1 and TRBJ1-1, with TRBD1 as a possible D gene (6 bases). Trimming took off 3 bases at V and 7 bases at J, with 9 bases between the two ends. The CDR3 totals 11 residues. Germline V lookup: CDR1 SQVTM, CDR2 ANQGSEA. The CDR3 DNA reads TGCAGCGTTGAGCAGGGGAGTGAAGCTTTCATT. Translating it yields CSVEQGSEAFI.

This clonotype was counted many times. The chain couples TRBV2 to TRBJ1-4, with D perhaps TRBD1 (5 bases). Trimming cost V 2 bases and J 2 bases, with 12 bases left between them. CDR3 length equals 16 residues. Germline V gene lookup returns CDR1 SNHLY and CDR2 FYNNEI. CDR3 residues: CASSEILEGTNEKLFF. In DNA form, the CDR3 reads TGTGCCAGCAGTGAAATTTTGGAGGGGACTAATGAAAAACTGTTTTTT.

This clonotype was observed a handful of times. The CDR3 here is CASTHLGNTGELFF. The CDR3 DNA is TGTGCCAGCACGCACTTGGGGAACACCGGGGAGCTGTTTTTT. This chain joins TRBV9 and TRBJ2-2; D is ambiguous. Trimming left V 6 bases short and J 1 base short, with 10 bases between. This CDR3 is built from 14 residues. Germline V gives CDR1 SGDLS, CDR2 YYNGEE.

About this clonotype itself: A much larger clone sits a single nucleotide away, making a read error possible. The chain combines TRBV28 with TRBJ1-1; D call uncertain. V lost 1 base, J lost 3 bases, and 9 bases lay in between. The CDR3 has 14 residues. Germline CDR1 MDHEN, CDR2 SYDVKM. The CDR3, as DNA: TGTGCCAGCAGTTTATCTAAGGAGCACACTGAAGCTTTCTTT. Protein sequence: CASSLSKEHTEAFF.

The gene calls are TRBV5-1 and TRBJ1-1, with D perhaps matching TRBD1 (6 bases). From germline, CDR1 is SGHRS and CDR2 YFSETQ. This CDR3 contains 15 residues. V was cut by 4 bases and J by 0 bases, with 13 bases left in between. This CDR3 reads CASSVFGQLNTEAFF. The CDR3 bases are TGCGCCAGCAGCGTCTTTGGACAGTTGAACACTGAAGCTTTCTTT. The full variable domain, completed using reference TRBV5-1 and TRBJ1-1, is KAGVTQTPRYLIKTRGQQVTLSCSPISGHRSVSWYQQTPGQGLQFLFEYFSETQRNKGNFPGRFSGRQFSNSRSEMNVSTLELGDSALYLCASSVFGQLNTEAFFGQGTRLTVV.

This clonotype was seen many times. The DNA of the CDR3 is TGTGCCAGCAGTTTGTCGGTGGGGCATACTGAAGCTTTCTTT. This translates into CASSLSVGHTEAFF. This chain uses TRBV28 with TRBJ1-1, with D possibly matching TRBD1 (5 bases). The V end was cut by 3 bases, the J end by 5 bases, with 13 bases between. The CDR3 loop spans 14 amino acids. Looked up from germline, CDR1 is MDHEN and CDR2 is SYDVKM.

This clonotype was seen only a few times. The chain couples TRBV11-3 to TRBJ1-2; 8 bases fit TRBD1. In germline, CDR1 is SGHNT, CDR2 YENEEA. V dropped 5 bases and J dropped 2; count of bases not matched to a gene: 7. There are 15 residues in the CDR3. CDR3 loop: CASSPTRTGNYGYTF. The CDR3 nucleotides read TGTGCCAGCAGCCCGACTAGGACAGGGAACTATGGCTACACCTTC.

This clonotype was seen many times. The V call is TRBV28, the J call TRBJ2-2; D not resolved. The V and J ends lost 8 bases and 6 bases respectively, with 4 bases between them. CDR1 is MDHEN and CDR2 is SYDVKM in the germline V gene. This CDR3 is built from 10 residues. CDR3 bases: TGTGCCAGCGAGGCCGGGGAGCTGTTTTTT. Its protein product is CASEAGELFF. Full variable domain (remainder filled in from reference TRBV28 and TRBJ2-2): DVKVTQSSRYLVKRTGEKVFLECVQDMDHENMFWYRQDPGLGLRLIYFSYDVKMKEKGDIPEGYSVSREKKERFSLILESASTNQTSMYLCASEAGELFFGEGSRLTVL.

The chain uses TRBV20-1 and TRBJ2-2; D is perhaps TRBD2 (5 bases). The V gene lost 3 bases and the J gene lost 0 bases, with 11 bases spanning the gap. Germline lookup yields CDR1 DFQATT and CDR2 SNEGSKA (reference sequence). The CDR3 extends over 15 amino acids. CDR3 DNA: TGCAGTGCTAGCTCCCGAGGGCCGAACACCGGGGAGCTGTTTTTT. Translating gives CSASSRGPNTGELFF.

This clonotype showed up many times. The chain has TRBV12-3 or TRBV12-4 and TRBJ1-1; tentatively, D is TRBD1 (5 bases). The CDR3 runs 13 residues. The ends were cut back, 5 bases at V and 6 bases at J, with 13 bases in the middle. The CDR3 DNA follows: TGTGCCAGCAGTCATACCGGGACTGCTGAAGCTTTCTTT. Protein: CASSHTGTAEAFF.

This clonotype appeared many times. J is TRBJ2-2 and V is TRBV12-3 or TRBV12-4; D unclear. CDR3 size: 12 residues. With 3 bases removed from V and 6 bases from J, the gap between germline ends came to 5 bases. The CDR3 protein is CASSFSAGELFF. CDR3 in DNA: TGTGCCAGCAGTTTCTCAGCCGGGGAGCTGTTTTTT.

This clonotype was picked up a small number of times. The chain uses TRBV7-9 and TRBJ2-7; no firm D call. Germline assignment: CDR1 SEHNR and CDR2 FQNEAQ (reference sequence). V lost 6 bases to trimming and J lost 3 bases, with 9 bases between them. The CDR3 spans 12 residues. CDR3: CASSVDIYEQYF. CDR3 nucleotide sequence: TGTGCCAGCAGTGTTGACATCTACGAGCAGTACTTC.

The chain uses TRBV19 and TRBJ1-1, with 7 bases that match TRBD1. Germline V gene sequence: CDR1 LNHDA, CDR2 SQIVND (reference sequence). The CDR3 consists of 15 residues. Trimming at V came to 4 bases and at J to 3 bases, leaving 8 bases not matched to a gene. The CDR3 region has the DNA TGTGCCAGTAGTAGAGGAGGGGGCAGGGACACTGAAGCTTTCTTT. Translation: CASSRGGGRDTEAFF.

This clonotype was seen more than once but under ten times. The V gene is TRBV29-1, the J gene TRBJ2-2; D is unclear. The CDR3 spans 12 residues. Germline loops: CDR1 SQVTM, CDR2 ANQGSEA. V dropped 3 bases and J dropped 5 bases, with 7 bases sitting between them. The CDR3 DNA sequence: TGCAGCGTTGACCAACCGACCGGGGAGCTGTTTTTT. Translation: CSVDQPTGELFF.

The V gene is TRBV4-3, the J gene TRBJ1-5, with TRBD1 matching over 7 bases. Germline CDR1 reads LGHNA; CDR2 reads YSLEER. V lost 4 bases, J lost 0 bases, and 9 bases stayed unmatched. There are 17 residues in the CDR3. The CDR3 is CASSRGTDPISNQPQHF. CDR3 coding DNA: TGCGCCAGCAGCCGCGGGACAGACCCTATTAGCAATCAGCCCCAGCATTTT.